This TCR beta chain was retrieved from a study of blood T cell repertoires in COVID-19. At the level of the study: Material from acute and convalescent COVID-19 was sourced from the United States, Italy and Spain. T cells, B-cell-depleted T cells, or PBMCs provided the cDNA or gDNA that served as material.

Germline CDR1 reads LNHDA; CDR2 reads SQIVND (reference sequence). The V end was cut by 5 bases, the J end by 4 bases, with 14 bases between. The length of the CDR3 is 14 residues. Authors' data handling: Amplifying reference gene primers gave estimates of nucleated cell counts. Some clones are missing from TCRdb's copy, which holds only in-frame ones; the method was immunoSEQ multiplex PCR. V and J calls and clone size follow that table, whereas D and trimming were derived from the DNA. The table lists roughly 250,000 clones, 80% to 90% of them singletons. The TCR comes from a man in his fifties with acute or convalescent COVID-19. V and J are TRBV19 and TRBJ1-1; possible D gene TRBD1, 5 bases. Sequenced material: peripheral blood. CDR3 protein: CASSSAARGTEAFF. CDR3 coding DNA: TGTGCCAGTAGTTCAGCAGCAAGGGGCACTGAAGCTTTCTTT.